Listed below are T cell receptor beta chains from one sample, sequenced in a study of T cell repertoires in cytomegalovirus infection. TCRdb re-called the reads through MiXCR, storing one row per CDR3 protein. The sample comprises 200,000 to 250,000 distinct CDR3 sequences, roughly 20% of which are singletons, and over 15% rests with the top ten. The sample was CD8+ T cells from PBMCs. These receptors were taken from a human donor in good health (CMV status not recorded). Some clones in this sample may be carry-over from other donors' samples. CDR3s include the opening cysteine and the closing phenylalanine or tryptophan. D genes are given only for firm matches. Clone size is stated in some rows and not others, as once, few, many or a class when expanded.

V gene	D gene	J gene	clone size	CDR3 protein
TRBV5-6	TRBD1	TRBJ2-4	few	CASSLEQGRDRGTSWFDAKNIQYF
TRBV2	.	TRBJ1-6	few	CASFLGGFYNSPLHF
TRBV6-1	.	TRBJ2-5	.	CASSERGHSTYQETQYF
TRBV29-1	TRBD1	TRBJ1-1	.	CSVPNPGQGVKGDAFF
TRBV6-5	.	TRBJ2-7	few	CASSYSLAGGSGEQYF
TRBV20-1	.	TRBJ2-3	.	CSARAGAPLTQYF
TRBV5-6	.	TRBJ1-2	few	CASSLWGMDSSYGYTF
TRBV19	.	TRBJ2-7	.	CASSNGYYEQYF
TRBV28	.	TRBJ1-2	many	CASSFGGSPNYGYTF
TRBV7-2	TRBD2	TRBJ2-1	.	CASSPTGGRNEQFF
TRBV20-1	.	TRBJ1-6	.	CSAREVQGSYNSPLHF
TRBV7-9	TRBD1	TRBJ2-7	.	CASTEDRGDEQYF
TRBV5-6	TRBD2	TRBJ2-1	few	CASSPSGTSGGAFHEQFF
TRBV20-1	.	TRBJ1-3	.	CSARDLDTIYF
TRBV12-3/TRBV12-4	TRBD1	TRBJ2-3	many	CASSLLGDRGRGGTSTDTQYF
TRBV7-3	.	TRBJ2-1	few	CASSPGGLGYNEQFF
TRBV27	.	TRBJ2-7	many	CASSHSLAFLSYEQYF
TRBV20-1	.	TRBJ2-2	.	CSAPVTGELFF
TRBV29-1	TRBD1	TRBJ1-1	few	CSVEIDRGNTEAFF
TRBV15	.	TRBJ2-5	few	CATSSLWDVETQYF
TRBV28	.	TRBJ2-5	few	CASSFIADSQETQYF
TRBV7-6	.	TRBJ2-5	many	CASSQSGGETQYF
TRBV20-1	.	TRBJ2-6	.	CSAVQYSGANVLTF
TRBV7-9	TRBD1	TRBJ1-1	few	CASSSPRGPDTEAFF
TRBV4-1	.	TRBJ1-6	.	CASSQADTLNSPLHF
TRBV20-1	.	TRBJ2-1	.	CSARDLIGPNEQFF
TRBV7-8	TRBD1	TRBJ2-3	few	CASSQHRQGGDTQYF
TRBV15	TRBD1	TRBJ2-2	.	CATSRERTGYTGELFF
TRBV5-6	.	TRBJ2-3	.	CASSLGQVLTDTQYF
TRBV12-3/TRBV12-4	TRBD1	TRBJ2-3	many	CASSRTGGRTDTQYF
TRBV10-2	.	TRBJ2-7	few	CASSESLEAGRREYF
TRBV12-3/TRBV12-4	TRBD1	TRBJ2-1	.	CASRGQGLFNEQFF
TRBV9	.	TRBJ2-7	.	CASSTSPGRIAKDEQYF
TRBV7-9	.	TRBJ1-1	.	CDSSLVGGVNTEAFF
TRBV3-1	TRBD2	TRBJ2-1	.	CASSLIGGKPGLAGGQYNEQFF
TRBV28	TRBD1	TRBJ1-2	many	CASEGAFWGYTF
TRBV28	TRBD1	TRBJ1-6	.	CASSLSQGVPLGPLHF
TRBV6-2/TRBV6-3	TRBD1	TRBJ1-6	few	CASRQGTGGRSSYNSPLHF
TRBV6-5	TRBD1	TRBJ2-5	few	CASSYLTGGDETQYF
TRBV7-2	.	TRBJ2-1	many	CASSLLRSSYNEQFF
TRBV20-1	TRBD1	TRBJ2-3	many	CSLSGQVDTDTQYF
TRBV13	.	TRBJ2-5	many	CASSLALTGRETQYF
TRBV7-2	TRBD1	TRBJ1-5	many	CASSRRNRGLKQPQHF
TRBV28	.	TRBJ2-1	few	CASSPIYGGSPYNEQFF
TRBV5-1	.	TRBJ1-1	.	CASSFTGPFEAFF
TRBV2	.	TRBJ2-3	few	CASSYRGQYTDTQYF
TRBV7-8	TRBD1	TRBJ2-1	.	CASSPWGQVIDEQFF
TRBV7-2	.	TRBJ2-1	many	CASSEGPGAEQFF
TRBV7-8	.	TRBJ2-2	many	CASTAWEVNTGELFF
TRBV6-5	.	TRBJ1-5	.	CASSYPTGPSNQPQHF
TRBV12-3/TRBV12-4	.	TRBJ2-7	.	CASSFSPGSYEQYF
TRBV4-1	.	TRBJ1-1	.	CASSQPATVMNTEAFF
TRBV7-9	TRBD1	TRBJ1-5	many	CASSPGDSLNEPQHF
TRBV12-3/TRBV12-4	.	TRBJ2-5	.	CASKRGGRPQETQYF
TRBV28	TRBD1	TRBJ2-7	.	CASSPSRGLWSYEQYF
TRBV7-6	.	TRBJ2-5	few	CASRGGVETQYF
TRBV28	.	TRBJ1-1	.	CTSSSDVRNTEAFF